The T cell receptor (beta chain) described here comes from a study of PD-1 blockade in classical Hodgkin lymphoma (TCRdb year 2020). General notes on the study: Nivolumab dosing was 3 mg/kg intravenously every 2 weeks, continuing until either disease progression or unacceptable toxicity. To define a peripheral blood immune signature of response to PD-1 blockade in classical Hodgkin lymphoma, the study combined TCR beta sequencing with CyTOF.

What this sample's time point label stands for: cycle 4 day 1 (C4D1), after around six weeks of nivolumab. Every trial patient had relapsed after autologous stem cell transplantation, and cohorts A, B and C differed in prior brentuximab vedotin exposure. The trial cohort included 50 to 60 patients with relapsed/refractory classical Hodgkin lymphoma, and each patient had a best overall response of complete response, partial response or progressive disease. Trial patients were treated with single-agent nivolumab in the multi-cohort phase II CheckMate 205 trial. Best overall response was determined by an independent review committee according to the 2007 International Working Group response criteria. Trial PBMCs were collected just before the start of nivolumab (C1D1) and during therapy at cycle 2 day 1 and cycle 4 day 1. Peripheral blood was collected in 8 mL Vacutainer Cell Preparation Tubes, from which PBMCs were isolated by centrifugation and then cryopreserved.

There are 16 amino acids in the CDR3, from cysteine to phenylalanine inclusive. CDR3 DNA is the only sequence kept; it has 48 bases, read in frame from the first base. The germline V gene (reference sequence) specifies LNHNV as CDR1 and YYDKDF as CDR2. Relative to germline, V is 6 bases shorter and J is 0 bases shorter, with 14 bases between their ends. Broad study findings and their caveats: Trial patients achieving complete response had baseline diversity similar to newly diagnosed patients, whereas partial responders and progressors had significantly lower diversity. Baseline TCR diversity was reported to be lower in newly diagnosed patients than in healthy donors, and even lower in relapsed/refractory patients. Lower diversity was observed in patients in whom nivolumab was started less than 1 year after ASCT, and these patients were excluded from later analyses so that confounding by immune reconstitution would be avoided. The study covered only a single clinical trial cohort, and the causes of the repertoire differences, possibly disease activity or prior therapy, were still not defined. By C4D1, a significant rise was seen in CD4+ TCR diversity but not in CD8+ TCR diversity (p=0.0027 vs p=0.16), and the rise was most apparent among complete responders (p=0.02).

Regarding this clone: The specificity of this receptor is unknown. Per-nucleotide qualities are absent, and no much larger clonotype sits a single base away.

The Qiagen DNeasy kit was used to extract genomic DNA from unsorted PBMCs and from the negatively selected CD4+ and CD8+ fractions. TCR beta CDR3 regions were subjected to amplification by immunoSEQ multiplex PCR with primers that anneal to V and J segments. Amplification bias was minimized using a synthetic immune receptor repertoire, and residual bias was removed computationally after sequencing. The study's processing was this. Custom Python scripts were used to quantify repertoire diversity as the Shannon entropy index. The unsorted, CD4+ and CD8+ repertoires were each analyzed separately, with the exception of combined analyses, where CD4+ and CD8+ sequences were merged in silico. A clone was considered expanded if an increase in frequency of at least 2-fold after treatment relative to C1D1 was found, and a pseudocount of 0.5 was applied to clones undetected at baseline. Clones with 0 or 1 copy at C1D1 were defined as singleton clones, while clones with 2 or more copies were defined as non-singleton clones. Clones expanded in unsorted samples were assigned a CD4+, CD8+ or unknown annotation through matching of protein sequences in sorted samples from the same patient. Wilcoxon tests on paired samples were used to test diversity changes from C1D1 to C4D1. What TCRdb holds here is the immuneACCESS table cut down to in-frame rearrangements. Part of the clones is not present; checked against another copy, under half of the missing clones reflect an unresolved V gene, and the others are unexplained. V and J calls and clone size are given by that table; D and trimming were obtained from the DNA. The sample profile shows 85,000 to 90,000 clones; 90% of them were found once. The ten biggest clones cover around 2.9% of the sample.

Rearrangement joined TRBV15 to TRBJ2-2, with a tentative D gene TRBD1 over 5 matching bases. This TCR derives from a human donor with classical Hodgkin lymphoma. The specimen comprised peripheral blood mononuclear cells (PBMCs), sampled before the fourth cycle of nivolumab. At the DNA level, the sequence is TGTGCCACCAGGGGTCGGCAGGGTCCGAACACCGGGGAGCTGTTTTTT. Translated, this is CATRGRQGPNTGELFF.